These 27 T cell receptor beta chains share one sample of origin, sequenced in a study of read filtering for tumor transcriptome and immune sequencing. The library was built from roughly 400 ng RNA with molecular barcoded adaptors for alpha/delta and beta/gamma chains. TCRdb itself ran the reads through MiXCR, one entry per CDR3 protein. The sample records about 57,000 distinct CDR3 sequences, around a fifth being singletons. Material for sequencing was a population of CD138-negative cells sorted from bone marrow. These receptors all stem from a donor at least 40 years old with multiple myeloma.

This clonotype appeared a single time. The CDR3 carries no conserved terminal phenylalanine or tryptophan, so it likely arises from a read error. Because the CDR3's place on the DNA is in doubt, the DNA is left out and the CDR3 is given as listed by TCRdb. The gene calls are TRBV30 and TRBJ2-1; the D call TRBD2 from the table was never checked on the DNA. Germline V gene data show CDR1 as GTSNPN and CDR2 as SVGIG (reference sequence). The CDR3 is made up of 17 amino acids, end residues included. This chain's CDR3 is CAWSGGIAGVGENERFL.

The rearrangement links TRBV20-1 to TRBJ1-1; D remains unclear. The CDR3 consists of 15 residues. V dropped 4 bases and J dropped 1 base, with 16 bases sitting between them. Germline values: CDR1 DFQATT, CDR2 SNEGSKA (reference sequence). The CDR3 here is CSATNIAVQNTEAFF. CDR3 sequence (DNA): TGCAGTGCTACCAATATCGCCGTCCAGAACACTGAAGCTTTCTTT.

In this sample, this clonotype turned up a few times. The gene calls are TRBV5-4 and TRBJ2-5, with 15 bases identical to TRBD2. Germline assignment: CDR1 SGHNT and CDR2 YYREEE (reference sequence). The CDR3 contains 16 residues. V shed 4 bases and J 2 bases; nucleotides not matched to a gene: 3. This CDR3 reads CASSPGLAGGQETQYF. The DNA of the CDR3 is TGTGCCAGCAGCCCGGGACTAGCGGGGGGACAAGAGACCCAGTACTTC.

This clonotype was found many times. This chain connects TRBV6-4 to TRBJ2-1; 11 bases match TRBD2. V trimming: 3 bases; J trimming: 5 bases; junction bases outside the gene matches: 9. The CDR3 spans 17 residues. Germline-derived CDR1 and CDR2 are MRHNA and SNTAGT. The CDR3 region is CASSEELAGVGNNEQFF. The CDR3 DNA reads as TGTGCCAGCAGTGAAGAACTAGCGGGAGTAGGGAACAATGAGCAGTTCTTC.

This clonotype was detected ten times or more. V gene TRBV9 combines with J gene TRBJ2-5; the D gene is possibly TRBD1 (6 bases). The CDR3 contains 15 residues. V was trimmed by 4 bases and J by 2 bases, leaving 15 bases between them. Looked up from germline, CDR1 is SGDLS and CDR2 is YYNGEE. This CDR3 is CASSSGAGDQETQYF. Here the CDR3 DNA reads TGTGCCAGCAGCTCCGGGGCAGGGGATCAAGAGACCCAGTACTTC.

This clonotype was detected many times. The CDR3 is CSASRPANYGYTF. CDR3 nucleotides: TGCAGTGCTAGTAGGCCAGCTAACTATGGCTACACCTTC. This rearrangement joins TRBV20-1 to TRBJ1-2; D is unresolved. The CDR3 has 13 amino acids. V shed 3 bases and J shed 0 bases, with 8 bases lying between them. Germline V gene sequence: CDR1 DFQATT, CDR2 SNEGSKA (reference sequence).

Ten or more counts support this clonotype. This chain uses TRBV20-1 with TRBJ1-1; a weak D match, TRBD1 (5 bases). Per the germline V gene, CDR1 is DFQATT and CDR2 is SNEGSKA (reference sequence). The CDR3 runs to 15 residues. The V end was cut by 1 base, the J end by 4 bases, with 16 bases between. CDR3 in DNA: TGCAGTGCTAGAGTCCGGGGGGGTCTCTCCACTGAAGCTTTCTTT. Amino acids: CSARVRGGLSTEAFF.

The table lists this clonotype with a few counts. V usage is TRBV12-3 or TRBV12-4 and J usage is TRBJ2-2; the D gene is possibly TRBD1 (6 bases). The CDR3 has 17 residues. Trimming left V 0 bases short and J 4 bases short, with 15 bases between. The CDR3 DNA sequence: TGTGCCAGCAGTTTAGCGGGCAGGGGTCGCGGCACCGGGGAGCTGTTTTTT. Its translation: CASSLAGRGRGTGELFF.

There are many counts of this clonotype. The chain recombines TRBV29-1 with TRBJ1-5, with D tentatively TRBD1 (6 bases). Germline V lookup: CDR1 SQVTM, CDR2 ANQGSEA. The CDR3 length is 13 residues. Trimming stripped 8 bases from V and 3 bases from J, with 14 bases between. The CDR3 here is CSPFPGVNQPQHF. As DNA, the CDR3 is TGCAGCCCCTTCCCAGGGGTCAATCAGCCCCAGCATTTT.

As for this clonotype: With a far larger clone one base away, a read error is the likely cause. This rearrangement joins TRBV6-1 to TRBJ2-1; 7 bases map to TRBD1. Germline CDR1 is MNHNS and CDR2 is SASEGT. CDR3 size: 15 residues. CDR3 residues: CAGRMTGYGYNEQFF. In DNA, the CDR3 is TGTGCCGGCAGGATGACAGGGTACGGCTACAATGAGCAGTTCTTC.

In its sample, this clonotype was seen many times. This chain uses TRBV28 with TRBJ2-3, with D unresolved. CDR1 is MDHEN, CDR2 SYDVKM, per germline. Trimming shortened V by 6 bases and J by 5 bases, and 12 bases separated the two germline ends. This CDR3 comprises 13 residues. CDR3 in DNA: TGTGCCAGCAGGGCGGACCCCTTAGATACGCAGTATTTT. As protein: CASRADPLDTQYF.

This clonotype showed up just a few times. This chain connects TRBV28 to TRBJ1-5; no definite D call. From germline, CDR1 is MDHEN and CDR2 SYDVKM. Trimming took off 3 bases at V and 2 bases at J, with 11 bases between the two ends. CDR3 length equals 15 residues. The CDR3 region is CASSLRRVGNQPQHF. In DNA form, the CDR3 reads TGTGCCAGCAGTTTGAGGCGGGTGGGCAATCAGCCCCAGCATTTT.

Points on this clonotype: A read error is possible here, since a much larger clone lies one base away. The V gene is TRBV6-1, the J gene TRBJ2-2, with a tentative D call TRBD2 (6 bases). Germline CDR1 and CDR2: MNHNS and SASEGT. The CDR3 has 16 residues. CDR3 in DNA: TGTGCCAGCGTTTTGATGGCGGGGTCGAACGCCGGGGAGCTGTTTTTT. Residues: CASVLMAGSNAGELFF.

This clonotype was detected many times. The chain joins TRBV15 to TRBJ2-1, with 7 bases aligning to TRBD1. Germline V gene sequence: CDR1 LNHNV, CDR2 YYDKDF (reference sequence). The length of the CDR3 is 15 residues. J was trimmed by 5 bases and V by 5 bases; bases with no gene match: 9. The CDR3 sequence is CATSEYRTGDNEQFF. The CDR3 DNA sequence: TGTGCCACCAGCGAGTATAGGACAGGAGACAATGAGCAGTTCTTC.

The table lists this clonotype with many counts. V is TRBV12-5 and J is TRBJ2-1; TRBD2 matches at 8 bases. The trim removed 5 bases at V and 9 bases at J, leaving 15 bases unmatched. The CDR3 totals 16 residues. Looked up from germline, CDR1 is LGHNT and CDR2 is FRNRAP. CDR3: CASGTLLGAGVFEQFF. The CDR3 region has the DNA TGTGCTAGTGGTACCCTCTTAGGAGCGGGAGTCTTTGAGCAGTTCTTC. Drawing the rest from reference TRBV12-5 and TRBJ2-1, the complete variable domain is DARVTQTPRHKVTEMGQEVTMRCQPILGHNTVFWYRQTMMQGLELLAYFRNRAPLDDSGMPKDRFSAEMPDATLATLKIQPSEPRDSAVYFCASGTLLGAGVFEQFFGPGTRLTVL.

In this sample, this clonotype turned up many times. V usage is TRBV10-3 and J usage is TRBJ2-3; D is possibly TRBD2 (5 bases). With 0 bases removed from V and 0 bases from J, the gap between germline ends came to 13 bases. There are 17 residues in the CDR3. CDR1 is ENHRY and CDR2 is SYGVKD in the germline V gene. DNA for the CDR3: TGTGCCATCAGTGAGTCGAGGGCAAGACATAGCACAGATACGCAGTATTTT. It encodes CAISESRARHSTDTQYF.

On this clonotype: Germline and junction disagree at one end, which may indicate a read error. The DNA for the CDR3 is TGCGCTAGCAGCTCCGGGGATGGGCAGTTCTTC. Encoded protein: CASSSGDGQFF. This chain connects TRBV7-7 to TRBJ2-1, with a tentative D call TRBD2 (5 bases). Germline loops: CDR1 SSHAT, CDR2 FNYEAQ (reference sequence). This CDR3 spans 11 amino acids.

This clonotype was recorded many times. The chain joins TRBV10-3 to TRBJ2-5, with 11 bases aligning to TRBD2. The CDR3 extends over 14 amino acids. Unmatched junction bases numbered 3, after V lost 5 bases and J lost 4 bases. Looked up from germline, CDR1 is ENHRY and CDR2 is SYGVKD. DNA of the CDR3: TGTGCCATCAGTTCCGGGACTAGCGGAGAGACCCAGTACTTC. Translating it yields CAISSGTSGETQYF.

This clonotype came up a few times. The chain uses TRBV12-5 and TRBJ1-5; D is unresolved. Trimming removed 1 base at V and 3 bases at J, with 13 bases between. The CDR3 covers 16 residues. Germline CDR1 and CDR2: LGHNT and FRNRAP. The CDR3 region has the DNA TGTGCTAGTGGTTTGGACTCCAGTTTCTCCAATCAGCCCCAGCATTTT. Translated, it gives CASGLDSSFSNQPQHF.

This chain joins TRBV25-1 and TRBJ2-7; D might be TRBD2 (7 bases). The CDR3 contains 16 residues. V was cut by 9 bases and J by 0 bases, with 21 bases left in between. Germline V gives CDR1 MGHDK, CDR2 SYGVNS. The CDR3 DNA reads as TGTGCCAGTTGTGAGAGCGGGACACCAATCTCCTACGAGCAGTACTTC. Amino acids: CASCESGTPISYEQYF.

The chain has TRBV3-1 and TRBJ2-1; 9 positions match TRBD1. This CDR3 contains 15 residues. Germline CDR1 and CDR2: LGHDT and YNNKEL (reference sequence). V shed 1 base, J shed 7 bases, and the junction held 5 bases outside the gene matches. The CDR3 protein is CASSQGGQGRNEQFF. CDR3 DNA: TGTGCCAGCAGCCAAGGGGGACAGGGTCGGAATGAGCAGTTCTTC.

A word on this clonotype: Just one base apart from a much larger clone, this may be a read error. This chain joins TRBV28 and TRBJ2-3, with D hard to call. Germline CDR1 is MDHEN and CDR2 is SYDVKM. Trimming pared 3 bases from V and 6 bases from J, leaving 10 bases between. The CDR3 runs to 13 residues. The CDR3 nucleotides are TGTGCCAGCAGTTTGATCCGGGTGGATACGCAGTATTTT. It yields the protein CASSLIRVDTQYF.

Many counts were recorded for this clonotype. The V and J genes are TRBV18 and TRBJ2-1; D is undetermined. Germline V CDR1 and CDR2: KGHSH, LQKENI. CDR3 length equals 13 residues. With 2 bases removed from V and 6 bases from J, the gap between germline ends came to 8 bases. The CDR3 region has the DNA TGTGCCAGCTCACCATGGGCAGTCAATGAGCAGTTCTTC. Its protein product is CASSPWAVNEQFF.

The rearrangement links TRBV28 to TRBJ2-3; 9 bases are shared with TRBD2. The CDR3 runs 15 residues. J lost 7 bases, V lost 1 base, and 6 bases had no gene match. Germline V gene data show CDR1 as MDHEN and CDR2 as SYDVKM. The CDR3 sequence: CASSLFGSGGNTQYF. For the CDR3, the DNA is TGTGCCAGCAGTTTATTCGGTAGCGGGGGAAATACGCAGTATTTT.

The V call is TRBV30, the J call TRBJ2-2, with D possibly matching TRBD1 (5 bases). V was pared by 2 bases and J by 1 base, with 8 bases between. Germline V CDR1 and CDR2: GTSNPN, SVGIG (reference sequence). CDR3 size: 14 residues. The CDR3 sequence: CAWSYQGNTGELFF. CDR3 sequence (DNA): TGTGCCTGGAGTTACCAGGGGAACACCGGGGAGCTGTTTTTT.

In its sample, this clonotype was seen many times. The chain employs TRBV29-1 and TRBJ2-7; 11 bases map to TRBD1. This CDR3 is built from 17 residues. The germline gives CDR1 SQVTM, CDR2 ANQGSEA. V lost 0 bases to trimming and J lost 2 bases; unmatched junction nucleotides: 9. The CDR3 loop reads CSVEDPTGTGGTYEQYF. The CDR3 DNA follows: TGCAGCGTTGAAGATCCAACGGGGACAGGGGGGACCTACGAGCAGTACTTC.

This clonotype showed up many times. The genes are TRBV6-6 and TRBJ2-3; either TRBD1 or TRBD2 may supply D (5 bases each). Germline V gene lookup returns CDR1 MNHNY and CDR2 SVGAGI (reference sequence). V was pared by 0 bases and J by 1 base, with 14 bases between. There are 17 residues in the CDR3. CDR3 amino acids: CASSYSSGTTRTDTQYF. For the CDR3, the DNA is TGTGCCAGCAGTTACTCGTCCGGGACCACTCGCACAGATACGCAGTATTTT.